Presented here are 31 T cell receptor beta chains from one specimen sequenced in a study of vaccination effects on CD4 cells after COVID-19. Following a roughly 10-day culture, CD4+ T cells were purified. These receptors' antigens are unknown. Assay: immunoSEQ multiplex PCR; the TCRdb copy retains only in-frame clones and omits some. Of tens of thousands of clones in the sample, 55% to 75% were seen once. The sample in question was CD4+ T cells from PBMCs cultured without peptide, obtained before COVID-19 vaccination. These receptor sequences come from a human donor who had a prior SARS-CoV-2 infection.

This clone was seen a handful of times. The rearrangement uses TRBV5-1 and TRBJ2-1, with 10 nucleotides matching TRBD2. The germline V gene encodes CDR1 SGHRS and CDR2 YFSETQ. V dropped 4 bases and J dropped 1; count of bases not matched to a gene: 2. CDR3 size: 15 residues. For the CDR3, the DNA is TGCGCCAGCAGCAAAGCGGGAGGGTCCTACAATGAGCAGTTCTTC. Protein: CASSKAGGSYNEQFF.

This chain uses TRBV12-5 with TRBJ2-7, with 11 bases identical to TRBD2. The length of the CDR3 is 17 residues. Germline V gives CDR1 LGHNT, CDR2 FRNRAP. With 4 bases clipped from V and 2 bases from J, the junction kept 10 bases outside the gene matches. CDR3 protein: CASGSLLAGGTPYEQYF. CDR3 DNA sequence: TGTGCTAGTGGTTCCCTCCTAGCGGGAGGAACACCCTACGAGCAGTACTTC. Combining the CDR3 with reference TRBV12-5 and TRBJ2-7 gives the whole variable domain DARVTQTPRHKVTEMGQEVTMRCQPILGHNTVFWYRQTMMQGLELLAYFRNRAPLDDSGMPKDRFSAEMPDATLATLKIQPSEPRDSAVYFCASGSLLAGGTPYEQYFGPGTRLTVT.

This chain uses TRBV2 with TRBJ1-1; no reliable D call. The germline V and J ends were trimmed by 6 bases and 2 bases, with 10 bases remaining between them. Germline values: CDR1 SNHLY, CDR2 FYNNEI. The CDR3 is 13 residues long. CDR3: CASRSWSNTEAFF. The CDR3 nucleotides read TGTGCCAGCAGGTCTTGGTCCAACACTGAAGCTTTCTTT.

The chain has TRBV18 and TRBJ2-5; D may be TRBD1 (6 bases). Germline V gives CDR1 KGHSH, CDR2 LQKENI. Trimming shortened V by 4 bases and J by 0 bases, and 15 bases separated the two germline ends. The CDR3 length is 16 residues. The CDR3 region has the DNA TGTGCCAGCTCACTACGGTGGGACACCAACCAAGAGACCCAGTACTTC. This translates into CASSLRWDTNQETQYF.

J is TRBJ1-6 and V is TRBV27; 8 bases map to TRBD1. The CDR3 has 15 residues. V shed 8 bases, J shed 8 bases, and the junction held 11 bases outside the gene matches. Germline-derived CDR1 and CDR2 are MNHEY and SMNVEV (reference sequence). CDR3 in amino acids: CASGTGGPLYSPLHF. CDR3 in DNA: TGTGCCAGCGGAACAGGGGGACCGTTGTATTCACCCCTCCACTTT.

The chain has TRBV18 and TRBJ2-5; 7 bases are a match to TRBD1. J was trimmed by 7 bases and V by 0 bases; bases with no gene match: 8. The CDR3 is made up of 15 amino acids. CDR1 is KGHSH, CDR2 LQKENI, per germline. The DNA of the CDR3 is TGTGCCAGCTCACCACCGGTAGGGACAGAGGGGACCCAGTACTTC. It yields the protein CASSPPVGTEGTQYF.

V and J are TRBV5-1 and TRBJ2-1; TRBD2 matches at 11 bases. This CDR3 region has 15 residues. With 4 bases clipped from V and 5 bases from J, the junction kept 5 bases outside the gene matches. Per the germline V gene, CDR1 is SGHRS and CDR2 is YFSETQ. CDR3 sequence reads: CASSTLAGADNEQFF. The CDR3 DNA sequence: TGCGCCAGCAGCACACTAGCGGGGGCCGACAATGAGCAGTTCTTC. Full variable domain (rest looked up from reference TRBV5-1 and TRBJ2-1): KAGVTQTPRYLIKTRGQQVTLSCSPISGHRSVSWYQQTPGQGLQFLFEYFSETQRNKGNFPGRFSGRQFSNSRSEMNVSTLELGDSALYLCASSTLAGADNEQFFGPGTRLTVL.

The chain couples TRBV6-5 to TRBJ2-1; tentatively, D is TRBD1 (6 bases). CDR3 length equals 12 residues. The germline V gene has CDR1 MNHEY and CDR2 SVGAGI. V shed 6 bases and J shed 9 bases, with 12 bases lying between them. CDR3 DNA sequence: TGTGCCAGCAGATGGGGGCCCAGTGAGCAGTTCTTC. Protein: CASRWGPSEQFF.

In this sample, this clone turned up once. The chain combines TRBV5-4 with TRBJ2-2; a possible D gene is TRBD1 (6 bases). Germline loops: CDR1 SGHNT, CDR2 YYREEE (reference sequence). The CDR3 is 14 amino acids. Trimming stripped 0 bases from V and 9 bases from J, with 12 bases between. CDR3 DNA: TGTGCCAGCAGCTTGGAAATTGGGGGCAGGGAGCTGTTTTTT. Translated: CASSLEIGGRELFF.

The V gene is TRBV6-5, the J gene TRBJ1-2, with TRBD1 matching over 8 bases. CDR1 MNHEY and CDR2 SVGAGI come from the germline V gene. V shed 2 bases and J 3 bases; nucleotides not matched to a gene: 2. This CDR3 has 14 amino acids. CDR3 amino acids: CASSYVQGDYGYTF. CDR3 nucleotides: TGTGCCAGCAGTTACGTACAGGGGGACTATGGCTACACCTTC.

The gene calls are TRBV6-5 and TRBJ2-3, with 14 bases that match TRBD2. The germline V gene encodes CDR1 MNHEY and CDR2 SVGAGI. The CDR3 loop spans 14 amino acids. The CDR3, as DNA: TGTGCTACACTGGGACTAGCGGGAGAAAATACGCAGTATTTT. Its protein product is CATLGLAGENTQYF.

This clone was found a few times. CDR3 DNA: TGCGCCAGCAGCTCACAGGGGAACTATGGCTACACCTTC. Translation: CASSSQGNYGYTF. The rearrangement uses TRBV5-1 and TRBJ1-2, with 7 bases matching TRBD1. The V and J ends lost 3 bases and 2 bases, in that order; junction bases with no gene match: 1. This CDR3 contains 13 residues. Germline V gives CDR1 SGHRS, CDR2 YFSETQ.

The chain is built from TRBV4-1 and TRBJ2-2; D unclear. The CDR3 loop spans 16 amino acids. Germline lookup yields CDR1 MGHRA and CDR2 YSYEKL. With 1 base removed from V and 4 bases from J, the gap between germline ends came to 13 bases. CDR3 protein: CASSQVEVGGTGELFF. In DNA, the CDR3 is TGCGCCAGCAGCCAAGTAGAGGTCGGCGGCACCGGGGAGCTGTTTTTT.

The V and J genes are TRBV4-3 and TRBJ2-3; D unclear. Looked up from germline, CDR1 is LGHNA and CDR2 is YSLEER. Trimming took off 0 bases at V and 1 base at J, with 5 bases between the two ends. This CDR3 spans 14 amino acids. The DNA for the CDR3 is TGCGCCAGCAGCCAAGATGTGGGCACAGATACGCAGTATTTT. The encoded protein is CASSQDVGTDTQYF.

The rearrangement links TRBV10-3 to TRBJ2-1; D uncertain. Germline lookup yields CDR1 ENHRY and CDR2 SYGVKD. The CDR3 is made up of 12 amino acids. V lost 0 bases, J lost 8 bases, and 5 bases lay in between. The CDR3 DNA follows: TGTGCCATCAGTGAGTCGAGGTATGAGCAGTTCTTC. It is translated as CAISESRYEQFF.

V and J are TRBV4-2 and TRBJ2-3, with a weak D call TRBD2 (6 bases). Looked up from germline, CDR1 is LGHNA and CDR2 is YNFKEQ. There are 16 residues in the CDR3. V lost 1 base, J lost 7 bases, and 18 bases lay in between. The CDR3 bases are TGTGCCAGCAGCCAAGCCGCGGGTCGGGACTTTCATACGCAGTATTTT. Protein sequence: CASSQAAGRDFHTQYF.

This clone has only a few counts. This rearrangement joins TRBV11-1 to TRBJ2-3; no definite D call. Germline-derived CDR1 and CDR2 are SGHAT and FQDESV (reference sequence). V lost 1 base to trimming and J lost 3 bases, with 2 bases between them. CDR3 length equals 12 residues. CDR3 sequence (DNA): TGTGCCAGCAGCTTAGGGACAGATACGCAGTATTTT. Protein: CASSLGTDTQYF.

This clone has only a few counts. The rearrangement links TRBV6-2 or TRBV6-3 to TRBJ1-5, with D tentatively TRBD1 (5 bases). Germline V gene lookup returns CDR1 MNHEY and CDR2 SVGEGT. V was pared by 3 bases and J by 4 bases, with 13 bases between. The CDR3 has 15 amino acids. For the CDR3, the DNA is TGTGCCAGCAGTTATGAACCGGGACCAAATCAGCCCCAGCATTTT. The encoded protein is CASSYEPGPNQPQHF.

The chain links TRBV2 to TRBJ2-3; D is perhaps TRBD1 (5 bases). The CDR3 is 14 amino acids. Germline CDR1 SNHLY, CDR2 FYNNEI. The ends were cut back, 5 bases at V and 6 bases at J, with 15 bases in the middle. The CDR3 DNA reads TGTGCCAGCAGTCAGGGTTTGTCCAGGGATACGCAGTATTTT. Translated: CASSQGLSRDTQYF.

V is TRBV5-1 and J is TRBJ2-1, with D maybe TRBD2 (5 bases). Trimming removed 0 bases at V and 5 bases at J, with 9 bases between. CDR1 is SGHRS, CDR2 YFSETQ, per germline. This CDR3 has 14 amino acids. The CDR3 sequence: CASSLAGDHNEQFF. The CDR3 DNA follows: TGCGCCAGCAGCTTGGCCGGGGATCACAATGAGCAGTTCTTC.

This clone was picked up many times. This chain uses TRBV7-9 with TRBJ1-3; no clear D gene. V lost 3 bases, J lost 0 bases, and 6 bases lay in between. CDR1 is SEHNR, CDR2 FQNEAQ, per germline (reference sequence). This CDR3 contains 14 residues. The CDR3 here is CASSFSFSGNTIYF. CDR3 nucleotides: TGTGCCAGCAGCTTTAGCTTCTCTGGAAACACCATATATTTT.

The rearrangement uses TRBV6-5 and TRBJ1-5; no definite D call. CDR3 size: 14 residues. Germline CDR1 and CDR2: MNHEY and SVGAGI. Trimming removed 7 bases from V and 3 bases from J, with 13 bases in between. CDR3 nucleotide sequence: TGTGCCAGCAATAAGGCAGGAACCAATCAGCCCCAGCATTTT. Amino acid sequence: CASNKAGTNQPQHF.

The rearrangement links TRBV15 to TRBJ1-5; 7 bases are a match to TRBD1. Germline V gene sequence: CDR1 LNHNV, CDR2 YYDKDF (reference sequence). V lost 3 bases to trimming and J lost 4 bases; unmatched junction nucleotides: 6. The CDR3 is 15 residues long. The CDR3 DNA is TGTGCCACCAGCAGCTGGGACAGTCTAAATCAGCCCCAGCATTTT. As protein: CATSSWDSLNQPQHF.

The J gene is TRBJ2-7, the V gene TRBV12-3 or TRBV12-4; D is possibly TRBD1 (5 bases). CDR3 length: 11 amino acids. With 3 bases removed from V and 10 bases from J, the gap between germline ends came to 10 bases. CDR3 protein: CASSFRVIQYF. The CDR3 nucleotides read TGTGCCAGCAGTTTCAGGGTTATCCAGTACTTC.

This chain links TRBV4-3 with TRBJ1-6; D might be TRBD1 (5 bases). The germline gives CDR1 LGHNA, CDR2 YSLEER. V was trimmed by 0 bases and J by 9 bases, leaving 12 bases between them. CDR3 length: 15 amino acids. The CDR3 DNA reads TGCGCCAGCAGCCAAGAAGTTAGGGGAGGTTCACCCCTCCACTTT. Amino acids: CASSQEVRGGSPLHF.

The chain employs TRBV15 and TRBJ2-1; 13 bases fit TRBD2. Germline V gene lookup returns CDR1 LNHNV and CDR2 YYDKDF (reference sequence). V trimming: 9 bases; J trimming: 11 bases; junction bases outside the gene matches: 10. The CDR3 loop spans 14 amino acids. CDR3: CATSTGTSGTKQFF. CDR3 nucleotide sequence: TGTGCCACTTCGACCGGGACTAGCGGGACTAAGCAGTTCTTC.

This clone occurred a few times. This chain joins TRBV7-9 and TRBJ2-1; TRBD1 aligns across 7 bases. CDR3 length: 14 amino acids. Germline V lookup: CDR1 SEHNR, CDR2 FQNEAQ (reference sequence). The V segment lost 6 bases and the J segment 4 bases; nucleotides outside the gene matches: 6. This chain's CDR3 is CASSTWTGYNEQFF. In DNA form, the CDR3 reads TGTGCCAGCAGTACCTGGACAGGATACAATGAGCAGTTCTTC.

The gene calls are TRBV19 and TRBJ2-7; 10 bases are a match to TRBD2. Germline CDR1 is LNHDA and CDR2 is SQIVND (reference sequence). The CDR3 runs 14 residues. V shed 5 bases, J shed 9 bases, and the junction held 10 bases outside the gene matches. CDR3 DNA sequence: TGTGCCAGTAGTCCCCGGACTAGCGGTAGACGGCAGTACTTC. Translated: CASSPRTSGRRQYF.

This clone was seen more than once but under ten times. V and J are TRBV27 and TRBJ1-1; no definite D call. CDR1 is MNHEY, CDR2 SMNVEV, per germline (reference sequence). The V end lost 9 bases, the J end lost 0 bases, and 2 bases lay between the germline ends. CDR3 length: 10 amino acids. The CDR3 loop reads CARLNTEAFF. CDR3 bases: TGTGCCAGGCTGAACACTGAAGCTTTCTTT.

In DNA, the CDR3 is TGTGCCAGCTGCCCAGGGGTCAACTATGGCTACACCTTC. Translating it yields CASCPGVNYGYTF. V and J are TRBV11-2 and TRBJ1-2; D is perhaps TRBD1 (6 bases). This CDR3 region has 13 residues. Germline V gene lookup returns CDR1 SGHAT and CDR2 FQNNGV. Trimming removed 8 bases at V and 2 bases at J, with 12 bases between.

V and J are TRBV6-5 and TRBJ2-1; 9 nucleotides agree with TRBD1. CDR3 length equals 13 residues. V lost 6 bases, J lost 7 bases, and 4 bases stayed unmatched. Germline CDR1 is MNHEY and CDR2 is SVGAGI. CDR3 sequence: CASRPGQGNEQFF. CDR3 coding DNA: TGTGCCAGCAGACCGGGACAGGGAAATGAGCAGTTCTTC.